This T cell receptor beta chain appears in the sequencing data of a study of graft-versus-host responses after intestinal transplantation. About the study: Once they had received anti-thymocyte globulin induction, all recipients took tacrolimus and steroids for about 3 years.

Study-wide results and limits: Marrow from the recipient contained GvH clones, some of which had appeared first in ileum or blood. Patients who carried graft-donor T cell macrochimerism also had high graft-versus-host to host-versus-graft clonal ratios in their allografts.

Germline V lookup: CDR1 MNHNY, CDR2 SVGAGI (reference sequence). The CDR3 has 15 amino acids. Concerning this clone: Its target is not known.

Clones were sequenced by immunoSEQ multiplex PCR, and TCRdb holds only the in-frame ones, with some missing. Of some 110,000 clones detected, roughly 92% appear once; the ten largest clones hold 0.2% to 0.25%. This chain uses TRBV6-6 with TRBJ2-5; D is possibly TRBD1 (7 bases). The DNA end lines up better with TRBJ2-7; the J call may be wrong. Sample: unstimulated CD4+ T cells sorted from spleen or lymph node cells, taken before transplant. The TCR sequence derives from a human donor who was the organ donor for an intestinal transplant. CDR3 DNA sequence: TGTGCCAGCAGTTGGCAGGGGGGTCTTTCCTACGAGCAGTACTTC. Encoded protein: CASSWQGGLSYEQYF.